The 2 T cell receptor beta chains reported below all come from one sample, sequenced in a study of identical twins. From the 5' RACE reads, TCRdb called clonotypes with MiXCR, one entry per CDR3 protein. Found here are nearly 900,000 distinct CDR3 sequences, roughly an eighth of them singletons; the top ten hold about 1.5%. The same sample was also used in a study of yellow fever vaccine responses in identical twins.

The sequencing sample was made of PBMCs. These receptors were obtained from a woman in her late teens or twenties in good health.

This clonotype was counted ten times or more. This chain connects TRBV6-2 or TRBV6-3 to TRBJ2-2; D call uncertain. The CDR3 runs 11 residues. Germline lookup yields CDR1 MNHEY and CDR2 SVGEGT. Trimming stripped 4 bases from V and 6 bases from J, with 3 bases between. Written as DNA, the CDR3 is TGTGCCAGCAGTTGGGCCGGGGAGCTGTTTTTT. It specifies CASSWAGELFF.

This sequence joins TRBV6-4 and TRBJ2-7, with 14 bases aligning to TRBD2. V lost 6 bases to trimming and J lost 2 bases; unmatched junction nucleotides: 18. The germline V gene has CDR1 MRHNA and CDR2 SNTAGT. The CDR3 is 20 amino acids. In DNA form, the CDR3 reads TGTGCCAGCAGCGATCTCAGGGGGCTAGGACTAGCGGGAGGAACCTACGAGCAGTACTTC. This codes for CASSDLRGLGLAGGTYEQYF.